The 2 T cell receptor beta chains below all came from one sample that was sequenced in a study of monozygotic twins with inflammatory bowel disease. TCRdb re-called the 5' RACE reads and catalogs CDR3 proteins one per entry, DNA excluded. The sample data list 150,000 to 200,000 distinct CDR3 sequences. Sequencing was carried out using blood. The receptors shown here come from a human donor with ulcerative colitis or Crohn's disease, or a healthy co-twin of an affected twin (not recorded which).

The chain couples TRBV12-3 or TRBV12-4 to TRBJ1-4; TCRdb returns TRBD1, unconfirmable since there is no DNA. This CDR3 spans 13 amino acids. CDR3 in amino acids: CASSRDRAEKLFF.

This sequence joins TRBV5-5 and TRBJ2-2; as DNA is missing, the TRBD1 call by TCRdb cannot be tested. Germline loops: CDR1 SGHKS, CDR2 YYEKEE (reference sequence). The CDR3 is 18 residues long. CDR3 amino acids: CASSSRTGSRVNTGELFF.